The 7 T cell receptor beta chains below were found in one sample sequenced in a study of CXCR3-negative and CXCR3-positive naive CD8 T cells. For these receptors, no antigen is known. UMI labels and 5' RACE were used to prepare the TRB cDNA libraries. TCRdb re-called the 5' RACE reads; one entry per CDR3 protein, DNA not given. The sample features under 150,000 distinct CDR3 sequences, with 0.41% in its top ten. General observations from the study: TRB CDR3 hydrophobicity was greater in CXCR3-positive naive cells than in CXCR3-negative naive cells.

The sequenced sample consisted of naive CXCR3+ CD8+ T cells from blood. The subset was: CD45RO-CCR7+CD27+CD95- naive CD8+ T cells expressing CXCR3 (TNR3+). The receptors shown here come from a human donor in good health. Some clones in this sample may be carry-over from other donors' samples.

The rearrangement uses TRBV7-9 and TRBJ1-5. CDR3 length equals 14 residues. In germline, CDR1 is SEHNR, CDR2 FQNEAQ (reference sequence). This chain's CDR3 is CASRNAGLNQPQHF.

This chain joins TRBV7-9 and TRBJ1-6. The V gene's germline CDR1 is SEHNR and CDR2 FQNEAQ (reference sequence). There are 12 residues in the CDR3. CDR3 residues: CASSSDNSPLHF.

V is TRBV29-1 and J is TRBJ2-5; as DNA is missing, the TRBD2 call by TCRdb cannot be tested. The germline V gene encodes CDR1 SQVTM and CDR2 ANQGSEA. This CDR3 comprises 14 residues. CDR3 loop: CSVEVAGGGETQYF.

The rearrangement joins TRBV28 to TRBJ2-5. The CDR3 is 13 amino acids. The germline V gene encodes CDR1 MDHEN and CDR2 SYDVKM. This chain's CDR3 is CASSSRTFETQYF.

The V call is TRBV4-3, the J call TRBJ2-1; as DNA is missing, the TRBD1 call by TCRdb cannot be tested. The germline V gene encodes CDR1 LGHNA and CDR2 YSLEER. CDR3 length equals 16 residues. This CDR3 reads CASSQDGKGRGHEQFF.

The chain employs TRBV25-1 and TRBJ1-1; the D call from TCRdb, TRBD1, cannot be confirmed without DNA. This CDR3 region has 15 residues. Germline V gene data show CDR1 as MGHDK and CDR2 as SYGVNS. This CDR3 reads CASPWRGPLNTEAFF.

V usage is TRBV4-3 and J usage is TRBJ2-1. The germline V gene encodes CDR1 LGHNA and CDR2 YSLEER. CDR3 length: 15 amino acids. The CDR3 here is CASSHLTASYNEQFF.